Listed below are T cell receptor beta chains from one sample, sequenced in a study of Graves' ophthalmopathy and Graves' hyperthyroidism. TCRdb redid the calling of the multiplex PCR reads with MiXCR, one entry per CDR3 protein. This table holds 52,000 or so distinct CDR3 sequences, approximately 47% found once. The sample consisted of peripheral blood. These receptor sequences come from an adult woman with Graves' ophthalmopathy. CDR3s include the opening cysteine and the closing phenylalanine or tryptophan. The D gene is left open where the match is weak. Only part of the rows carry a size: once, few, many, or a class if the clone is expanded.

abundance | len | j_gene | d_gene | v_gene | CDR3aa | CDR3nt
- | 16 | TRBJ2-3 | TRBD2 | TRBV7-9 | CASSYIAGGLRDTQYF | TGTGCCAGCAGCTACATAGCGGGAGGGCTCAGAGATACGCAGTATTTT
many | 14 | TRBJ2-7 | TRBD1 | TRBV5-8 | CASSPGTGGDEQYF | TGTGCCAGCAGCCCCGGGACAGGGGGCGACGAGCAGTACTTC
- | 14 | TRBJ2-1 | TRBD2 | TRBV7-3 | CASSPLAGNNEQFF | TGTGCCAGCAGCCCGCTAGCGGGGAACAATGAGCAGTTCTTC
- | 14 | TRBJ1-1 | TRBD1 | TRBV2 | CASTTGGGVTEAFF | TGTGCCAGCACTACAGGGGGGGGGGTCACTGAAGCTTTCTTT
- | 16 | TRBJ2-3 | TRBD2 | TRBV9 | CAGSGGAGGPTDAQYF | TGTGCCGGCAGCGGAGGAGCGGGAGGGCCGACAGATGCGCAGTATTTT
- | 13 | TRBJ2-7 | - | TRBV7-2 | CARSLDLGDEQYF | TGTGCCAGAAGCTTAGATCTCGGGGACGAGCAGTACTTC
many | 14 | TRBJ1-6 | - | TRBV28 | CASTGDTYNSPLHF | TGTGCCAGCACTGGGGACACTTATAATTCACCCCTCCACTTT
many | 13 | TRBJ2-7 | - | TRBV27 | CASRSLAAYEQYF | TGTGCCAGCAGGTCCCTCGCAGCCTACGAGCAGTACTTC
- | 16 | TRBJ2-3 | - | TRBV5-1 | CASSLGSRSITDTQYF | TGCGCCAGCAGCTTGGGTAGCAGGAGTATCACGGATACGCAGTATTTT
many | 14 | TRBJ2-7 | TRBD1 | TRBV2 | CASSAGTGYYEQYF | TGTGCCAGCAGCGCCGGGACAGGGTACTACGAGCAGTACTTC
many | 15 | TRBJ2-7 | - | TRBV4-3 | CASSQDQIFSYEQYF | TGCGCCAGCAGCCAAGATCAGATTTTCTCCTACGAGCAGTACTTC
- | 13 | TRBJ2-1 | - | TRBV20-1 | CSALGSLLNEQFF | TGCAGTGCCCTGGGGAGTCTCTTAAATGAGCAGTTCTTC
many | 12 | TRBJ2-3 | - | TRBV7-8 | CASSLGLDTQYF | TGTGCCAGCAGTCTGGGGTTAGATACGCAGTATTTT
- | 17 | TRBJ1-4 | - | TRBV28 | CASSLDGVGGAGEKLFF | TGTGCCAGCAGTTTGGACGGAGTAGGGGGTGCAGGGGAAAAACTGTTTTTT
- | 17 | TRBJ2-7 | TRBD2 | TRBV7-8 | CASSPRASGGTGHEQYF | TGTGCCAGCAGCCCTCGGGCTAGCGGGGGAACAGGGCACGAGCAGTACTTC
- | 18 | TRBJ2-5 | - | TRBV7-3 | CASSPTPVGTDRQETQYF | TGTGCCAGCAGCCCGACCCCTGTGGGAACTGACCGCCAAGAGACCCAGTACTTC
many | 15 | TRBJ1-6 | TRBD1 | TRBV6-5 | CASSYWRTGNSPLHF | TGTGCCAGCAGTTACTGGCGGACAGGCAATTCACCCCTCCACTTT
many | 13 | TRBJ1-1 | - | TRBV19 | CASSITGNTEAFF | TGTGCCAGTAGTATAACGGGCAACACTGAAGCTTTCTTT
many | 15 | TRBJ2-5 | TRBD1 | TRBV11-2 | CASSLARGSGETQYF | TGTGCCAGCAGCTTAGCCAGGGGGTCCGGGGAGACCCAGTACTTC
- | 17 | TRBJ2-3 | TRBD2 | TRBV7-2 | CASGGLAASRGTDTQYF | TGTGCCAGCGGGGGACTAGCGGCCTCCCGTGGCACAGATACGCAGTATTTT
- | 14 | TRBJ1-2 | - | TRBV4-1 | CASGRAFTGGGYTF | TGCGCCAGCGGGCGGGCTTTTACAGGCGGTGGCTACACCTTC
medium-sized | 14 | TRBJ2-2 | - | TRBV6-4 | CASSEDSSTGELFF | TGTGCCAGCAGTGAGGACAGCTCCACCGGGGAGCTGTTTTTT
- | 16 | TRBJ2-1 | - | TRBV13 | CASSLVGQGAYNEQFF | TGTGCCAGCAGCTTAGTTGGTCAGGGAGCGTACAATGAGCAGTTCTTC
many | 15 | TRBJ2-7 | TRBD2 | TRBV19 | CASSTTSGSSYEQYF | TGTGCCAGTAGTACGACTAGCGGGAGCTCCTACGAGCAGTACTTC
few | 14 | TRBJ1-6 | - | TRBV20-1 | CSAVGGAYNSPLHF | TGCAGTGCAGTCGGTGGGGCGTATAATTCACCCCTCCACTTT
- | 15 | TRBJ2-1 | TRBD2 | TRBV6-4 | CASSRASGPYNEQFF | TGTGCCAGCAGCCGCGCTAGCGGGCCATACAATGAGCAGTTCTTC
many | 15 | TRBJ2-2 | TRBD2 | TRBV29-1 | CSVGAGGPGTGELFF | TGCAGCGTTGGGGCGGGAGGGCCGGGCACCGGGGAGCTGTTTTTT
- | 17 | TRBJ2-3 | TRBD2 | TRBV3-1 | CASSQERASGIPAMQYF | TGTGCCAGCAGCCAAGAAAGGGCTAGCGGGATACCCGCCATGCAGTATTTT
few | 15 | TRBJ1-1 | TRBD1 | TRBV19 | CASSIIGTGVTEAFF | TGTGCCAGTAGTATAATTGGGACAGGGGTTACTGAAGCTTTCTTT
many | 16 | TRBJ2-3 | - | TRBV12-2 | CASRLEDPASTDTQYF | TGTGCAAGTCGCTTGGAGGATCCGGCGAGCACAGATACGCAGTATTTT
many | 16 | TRBJ2-1 | - | TRBV7-9 | CASSLGVGSSYNEQFF | TGTGCCAGCAGCTTAGGGGTCGGGAGCTCCTACAATGAGCAGTTCTTC
- | 15 | TRBJ2-1 | TRBD2 | TRBV7-2 | CASSLETSGRYEQFF | TGTGCCAGCAGCTTAGAAACTAGCGGGAGGTATGAGCAGTTCTTC
many | 15 | TRBJ2-5 | - | TRBV6-5 | CASSYVAGEKETQYF | TGTGCCAGCAGTTACGTGGCAGGGGAGAAAGAGACCCAGTACTTC
few | 15 | TRBJ2-7 | - | TRBV5-1 | CASSRRDSYLGEQYF | TGCGCCAGCAGCCGGAGGGACTCCTACCTGGGAGAGCAGTACTTC
many | 13 | TRBJ1-2 | - | TRBV18 | CASSPKNNYGYTF | TGTGCCAGCTCACCAAAGAATAACTATGGCTACACCTTC
- | 12 | TRBJ1-3 | - | TRBV2 | CASKTSENTIYF | TGTGCCAGCAAAACGTCGGAGAACACCATATATTTT
- | 16 | TRBJ2-5 | - | TRBV4-2 | CASSQEGGSRKETQYF | TGTGCCAGCAGCCAAGAGGGAGGCAGCCGAAAAGAGACCCAGTACTTC
many | 14 | TRBJ2-3 | TRBD2 | TRBV11-2 | CASSLGLGKDTQYF | TGTGCCAGCAGCCTGGGACTAGGGAAAGATACGCAGTATTTT
once | 17 | TRBJ2-1 | TRBD1 | TRBV2 | CASRGTEGTVSYNEQFF | TGTGCCAGCAGAGGGACAGAGGGGACAGTCTCCTACAATGAGCAGTTCTTC
- | 11 | TRBJ1-3 | - | TRBV5-6 | CASSSIGPAYF | TGTGCCAGCAGCTCGATCGGCCCAGCTTATTTT
medium-sized | 13 | TRBJ2-7 | TRBD1 | TRBV15 | CATSRRTGFEQYF | TGTGCCACCAGCAGAAGGACAGGGTTCGAGCAGTACTTC
many | 16 | TRBJ2-1 | TRBD1 | TRBV5-1 | CASSLVGQGTYNEQFF | TGCGCCAGCAGCTTGGTAGGACAGGGAACCTACAATGAGCAGTTCTTC
- | 14 | TRBJ1-3 | - | TRBV9 | CASSDRDSGNALYF | TGTGCCAGCAGCGACCGGGATTCTGGAAACGCCTTATATTTT
many | 15 | TRBJ2-5 | TRBD2 | TRBV4-2 | CASSQGLAQQETQYF | TGTGCCAGCAGCCAAGGACTAGCGCAACAAGAGACCCAGTACTTC
many | 15 | TRBJ1-1 | TRBD1 | TRBV3-1 | CASSQTHRGGTEAFF | TGTGCCAGCAGCCAAACGCACAGGGGTGGCACTGAAGCTTTCTTT
many | 17 | TRBJ2-7 | TRBD2 | TRBV7-2 | CASSLAGTSGRAYEQYF | TGTGCCAGCAGCTTAGCAGGGACTAGCGGGAGGGCCTACGAGCAGTACTTC
many | 16 | TRBJ1-5 | TRBD1 | TRBV2 | CASRNGQGDGNQPQHF | TGTGCCAGCAGGAACGGACAGGGGGATGGCAATCAGCCCCAGCATTTT
- | 14 | TRBJ1-1 | - | TRBV4-2 | CASSSIILNTETFF | TGTGCCAGCAGCTCGATTATCCTGAACACTGAAACTTTCTTT
- | 15 | TRBJ1-1 | - | TRBV20-1 | CSARDTGGSDTEAFF | TGCAGTGCTAGAGATACCGGGGGATCGGACACTGAAGCTTTCTTT
many | 15 | TRBJ2-2 | TRBD2 | TRBV5-1 | CASSRGGGGTGELFF | TGCGCCAGCAGCCGAGGCGGGGGGGGAACCGGGGAGCTGTTTTTT
many | 16 | TRBJ1-5 | - | TRBV28 | CASSLGGDIGNQPQHF | TGTGCCAGCAGTCTTGGAGGGGACATAGGCAATCAGCCCCAGCATTTT
many | 13 | TRBJ1-1 | - | TRBV12-3/TRBV12-4 | CASSSNRAGEAFF | TGTGCCAGCAGTTCAAACCGGGCCGGTGAAGCTTTCTTT
- | 20 | TRBJ2-1 | - | TRBV15 | CATSREAPRPGGSAYNEQFF | TGTGCCACCAGCAGAGAGGCTCCTCGTCCTGGCGGGTCTGCCTACAATGAGCAGTTCTTC
- | 12 | TRBJ1-2 | - | TRBV20-1 | CSARGAVRGYTF | TGCAGTGCTAGAGGGGCAGTGCGAGGCTACACCTTC
many | 14 | TRBJ1-4 | TRBD1 | TRBV20-1 | CSATTGTGGRELFF | TGCAGTGCTACTACCGGGACAGGGGGAAGGGAACTGTTTTTT
- | 19 | TRBJ1-4 | - | TRBV24-1 | CATGDPQMDNPFQNEELFF | TGTGCCACCGGGGATCCTCAAATGGACAACCCATTTCAAAATGAAGAACTGTTTTTT
once | 16 | TRBJ1-5 | - | TRBV7-3 | CASSWGTITSNQPQHF | TGTGCCAGCAGCTGGGGCACTATCACGAGCAATCAGCCCCAGCATTTT